This T cell receptor (beta chain) originates from a study of blood T cells in healthy people across ages. Study outcomes and limitations: Whereas aged donors had fewer naive CD4+ cells, long-lived donors had more of them and higher diversity. Because sorting was not performed, PBMCs prevented conclusive naive versus antigen-experienced comparison.

All donors came from Russia, were Caucasian and healthy, and spanned ages roughly 6 to 100. Total RNA extracted from each sample amounted to at least 6 micrograms. This clonotype was found a few times. As yet, its antigen is unknown. Trimming removed 0 bases from V and 2 bases from J, with 17 bases in between. Germline CDR1 is LGHNA and CDR2 is YSLEER. The CDR3 totals 19 residues. Using a J-beta primer mix together with a sample-barcoded 5' primer, a second PCR was run for roughly 7 to 11 cycles. A single record per CDR3 protein comes from TCRdb applying MiXCR to the 5' RACE reads. The sample yields 1,800,000 or so distinct CDR3 sequences, approximately 39% seen once.

The origin of this receptor is a human donor in good health. The specimen was blood. This rearrangement joins TRBV4-3 to TRBJ2-6; no reliable D call. CDR3 protein: CASSQDRDTERPGANVLTF. For the CDR3, the DNA is TGCGCCAGCAGCCAAGATCGAGACACCGAGCGTCCTGGGGCCAACGTCCTGACTTTC.